The 30 T cell receptor beta chains listed next were all sequenced from one sample in a study of shared clonotypes between healthy human individuals. Using immunoSEQ multiplex PCR, the repertoire was profiled, and TCRdb retains in-frame clones only, with some absent. Of about 360,000 clones listed, over 70% are singletons. The source material was memory CD4+ T cells sorted from blood. Documented subset: CD45RA-negative fraction. The receptor source for this set is a man aged 25 to 40 in good health.

This chain links TRBV6-1 with TRBJ1-1; D unclear. Germline V gene lookup returns CDR1 MNHNS and CDR2 SASEGT. This CDR3 comprises 13 residues. V shed 1 base and J shed 1 base, with 4 bases lying between them. CDR3 bases: TGTGCCAGCAGTGAAGTCAGGAACACTGAAGCTTTCTTT. This gives the protein CASSEVRNTEAFF.

The chain combines TRBV9 with TRBJ2-7; D possibly uses TRBD1 or TRBD2 (5 bases each). The length of the CDR3 is 16 residues. V was trimmed by 0 bases and J by 1 base, leaving 14 bases between them. CDR1 and CDR2 from the germline V gene are SGDLS and YYNGEE. The CDR3 DNA follows: TGTGCCAGCAGCGTAGGGGGGAGCCTCCTGTCCTACGAGCAGTACTTC. This sequence encodes CASSVGGSLLSYEQYF.

This clone occurred once. The chain recombines TRBV18 with TRBJ1-5; the match to TRBD1 covers 8 bases. Germline V gives CDR1 KGHSH, CDR2 LQKENI. The CDR3 runs to 15 residues. Trimming took 2 bases from V and 7 from J; bases not matched to a gene: 7. CDR3 bases: TGTGCCAGCTCACCATCACAGGGGGGTAGCCAGCCCCAGCATTTT. Protein sequence: CASSPSQGGSQPQHF.

The V gene is TRBV15, the J gene TRBJ2-1, with TRBD1 matching 11 bases. The CDR3 loop spans 15 amino acids. Germline lookup yields CDR1 LNHNV and CDR2 YYDKDF (reference sequence). V trimming: 3 bases; J trimming: 3 bases; junction bases outside the gene matches: 1. The CDR3 protein is CATSRDRGLYNEQFF. The CDR3 nucleotides read TGTGCCACCAGCAGGGACAGGGGGCTCTACAATGAGCAGTTCTTC.

The rearrangement uses TRBV5-1 and TRBJ1-5; 7 bases line up with TRBD1. V was pared by 0 bases and J by 6 bases, with 3 bases of the junction left unmatched. CDR1 is SGHRS, CDR2 YFSETQ, per germline. The CDR3 is 14 amino acids. CDR3 DNA: TGCGCCAGCAGCTTGGAGGGGGCGGGTCAGCCCCAGCATTTT. It specifies CASSLEGAGQPQHF.

This chain joins TRBV19 and TRBJ2-7; a weak D match, TRBD1 (7 bases). Germline CDR1 is LNHDA and CDR2 is SQIVND (reference sequence). V was cut by 7 bases and J by 2 bases, with 15 bases left in between. This CDR3 has 14 amino acids. The CDR3 sequence is CASTRGDGPYEQYF. The CDR3 DNA reads as TGTGCCAGTACCAGGGGGGATGGCCCCTACGAGCAGTACTTC.

The genes are TRBV28 and TRBJ1-1; D is unresolved. This CDR3 is built from 17 residues. CDR1 and CDR2 from the germline V gene are MDHEN and SYDVKM. V lost 8 bases and J lost 0, with 22 bases in between. The CDR3 region is CASLFQKKSDLNTEAFF. CDR3 in DNA: TGTGCCAGCCTTTTTCAAAAGAAAAGCGATTTGAACACTGAAGCTTTCTTT.

The gene calls are TRBV7-9 and TRBJ1-1; D is ambiguous. The CDR3 is 13 amino acids. V was cut by 2 bases and J by 6 bases, with 10 bases left in between. Germline V CDR1 and CDR2: SEHNR, FQNEAQ (reference sequence). CDR3 region: CASSLSEGAEAFF. The CDR3 DNA reads TGTGCCAGCAGCTTATCAGAGGGCGCTGAAGCTTTCTTT.

The chain has TRBV27 and TRBJ1-5; D unresolved. V was trimmed by 5 bases and J by 1 base, leaving 9 bases between them. This CDR3 has 14 residues. CDR1 and CDR2 (germline): MNHEY, SMNVEV (reference sequence). CDR3 sequence reads: CASSLSRSNQPQHF. The DNA for the CDR3 is TGTGCCAGCAGTCTGAGTCGAAGCAATCAGCCCCAGCATTTT.

V is TRBV19 and J is TRBJ1-1; no clear D gene. Trimming cost V 7 bases and J 1 base, with 16 bases left between them. The CDR3 totals 15 residues. Germline V gene lookup returns CDR1 LNHDA and CDR2 SQIVND (reference sequence). CDR3 sequence reads: CASTTDIGKNTEAFF. The CDR3 bases are TGTGCCAGTACCACCGACATAGGGAAGAACACTGAAGCTTTCTTT. Combining the CDR3 with reference TRBV19 and TRBJ1-1 gives the whole variable domain DGGITQSPKYLFRKEGQNVTLSCEQNLNHDAMYWYRQDPGQGLRLIYYSQIVNDFQKGDIAEGYSVSREKKESFPLTVTSAQKNPTAFYLCASTTDIGKNTEAFFGQGTRLTVV.

This clone was counted only a few times. The V and J genes are TRBV5-1 and TRBJ2-7; D remains unclear. The germline V gene has CDR1 SGHRS and CDR2 YFSETQ. V dropped 0 bases and J dropped 3 bases, with 10 bases sitting between them. This CDR3 comprises 14 residues. CDR3 coding DNA: TGCGCCAGCAGCTTGGACGGTTCCCACTACGAGCAGTACTTC. Its translation: CASSLDGSHYEQYF.

The V call is TRBV7-9, the J call TRBJ1-2; tentative D call: TRBD1 (5 bases). V was pared by 4 bases and J by 2 bases, with 17 bases between. CDR1 SEHNR and CDR2 FQNEAQ come from the germline V gene (reference sequence). The CDR3 loop spans 16 amino acids. This chain's CDR3 is CASSWFGGEENYGYTF. DNA for the CDR3: TGTGCCAGCAGCTGGTTCGGGGGTGAGGAAAACTATGGCTACACCTTC.

On this clone itself: Other nucleotide sequences from this sample produce the same CDR3. The chain is built from TRBV7-2 and TRBJ2-3, with D uncertain. CDR1 and CDR2 from the germline V gene are SGHTA and FQGNSA. CDR3 length: 14 amino acids. V was clipped by 1 base and J by 3 bases, with 8 bases between them. CDR3 nucleotides: TGTGCCAGCAGCTTAGGTTCCGGTACAGATACGCAGTATTTT. This codes for CASSLGSGTDTQYF.

The chain is built from TRBV7-2 and TRBJ2-2; D is tentatively TRBD1 or TRBD2 (5 bases each). The CDR3 extends over 17 amino acids. The germline V gene encodes CDR1 SGHTA and CDR2 FQGNSA. V was clipped by 5 bases and J by 2 bases, with 18 bases between them. CDR3 nucleotide sequence: TGTGCCAGCAGCAAGACCACCGGGACGGCAAACACCGGGGAGCTGTTTTTT. Translation: CASSKTTGTANTGELFF.

The count of this clone is one. The rearrangement links TRBV7-9 to TRBJ2-5, with D uncertain. The CDR3 consists of 14 residues. Germline V CDR1 and CDR2: SEHNR, FQNEAQ (reference sequence). Trimming left V 5 bases short and J 3 bases short, with 13 bases between. The CDR3 nucleotides read TGTGCCAGCAGCCCTACTACTCATAAAGAGACCCAGTACTTC. Translating it yields CASSPTTHKETQYF.

The V gene is TRBV7-6, the J gene TRBJ2-7, with 10 nucleotides matching TRBD2. Germline trimming cut 8 bases from V and 5 bases from J; bases unmatched to any gene: 3. Germline lookup yields CDR1 SGHVS and CDR2 FNYEAQ. The CDR3 covers 12 residues. CDR3 sequence: CASLGTSDEQYF. DNA for the CDR3: TGTGCCAGCCTGGGGACTAGCGACGAGCAGTACTTC.

The V call is TRBV5-6, the J call TRBJ1-1, with D tentatively TRBD1 (6 bases). The CDR3 totals 14 residues. Per the germline V gene, CDR1 is SGHDT and CDR2 is YYEEEE. Trimming removed 4 bases at V and 4 bases at J, with 14 bases between. The CDR3 region has the DNA TGTGCCAGCAGCCGGCCCGCCAGGGGCACTGAAGCTTTCTTT. Protein product: CASSRPARGTEAFF. Variable domain in full (rest from reference TRBV5-6 and TRBJ1-1): DAGVTQSPTHLIKTRGQQVTLRCSPKSGHDTVSWYQQALGQGPQFIFQYYEEEERQRGNFPDRFSGHQFPNYSSELNVNALLLGDSALYLCASSRPARGTEAFFGQGTRLTVV.

This clone was detected a few times. The chain couples TRBV5-1 to TRBJ2-1; a possible D gene is TRBD2 (6 bases). This CDR3 has 14 residues. Germline CDR1 is SGHRS and CDR2 is YFSETQ. V lost 0 bases, J lost 7 bases, and 11 bases lay in between. CDR3 loop: CASSLGDGSNEQFF. The CDR3, as DNA: TGCGCCAGCAGCTTGGGTGACGGGAGTAATGAGCAGTTCTTC.

The chain uses TRBV5-4 and TRBJ2-7; 8 bases match TRBD2. Germline V gene lookup returns CDR1 SGHNT and CDR2 YYREEE (reference sequence). Trimming cost V 0 bases and J 5 bases; bases outside gene matches: 7. This CDR3 is built from 15 residues. CDR3 sequence: CASSLESGRLHEQYF. As DNA, the CDR3 is TGTGCCAGCAGCTTGGAGAGCGGGAGACTTCACGAGCAGTACTTC.

The V and J genes are TRBV4-3 and TRBJ2-1; 13 bases match TRBD2. Germline-derived CDR1 and CDR2 are LGHNA and YSLEER. V lost 1 base to trimming and J lost 5 bases; unmatched junction nucleotides: 2. The CDR3 totals 16 residues. The CDR3 loop reads CASSQVGLAGDNEQFF. The CDR3 DNA sequence: TGCGCCAGCAGCCAAGTAGGACTAGCGGGGGACAATGAGCAGTTCTTC.

The chain recombines TRBV15 with TRBJ2-5; TRBD2 agrees at 14 bases. Germline values: CDR1 LNHNV, CDR2 YYDKDF (reference sequence). The CDR3 runs to 15 residues. V lost 4 bases, J lost 9 bases, and 7 bases stayed unmatched. CDR3: CATSTGTSGSAAQYF. The CDR3 DNA is TGTGCCACCAGCACCGGGACTAGCGGGAGTGCGGCCCAGTACTTC.

The chain joins TRBV14 to TRBJ1-2; D gene ambiguous. CDR1 is SGHDN and CDR2 is FVKESK in the germline V gene. V was clipped by 3 bases and J by 2 bases, with 13 bases between them. The CDR3 totals 15 residues. The CDR3 region has the DNA TGTGCCAGCAGCCACGGCGGGTTAGTAAACTATGGCTACACCTTC. Encoded protein: CASSHGGLVNYGYTF.

The chain is built from TRBV29-1 and TRBJ2-5; a weak D match, TRBD2 (6 bases). The CDR3 runs 13 residues. Germline V CDR1 and CDR2: SQVTM, ANQGSEA. Trimming left V 5 bases short and J 6 bases short, with 16 bases between. CDR3 region: CSVTGDGAKTQYF. CDR3 DNA: TGCAGCGTTACGGGAGATGGCGCAAAGACCCAGTACTTC.

This clone has a handful of counts. The J gene is TRBJ2-2, the V gene TRBV9; 9 bases match TRBD2. Germline V gene sequence: CDR1 SGDLS, CDR2 YYNGEE. This CDR3 has 15 residues. The V gene end was trimmed by 1 base and the J gene end by 7 bases; junction bases not matched to a gene: 5. CDR3 amino acids: CASSVTGTSSGELFF. The DNA for the CDR3 is TGTGCCAGCAGCGTAACCGGGACTAGCAGCGGGGAGCTGTTTTTT.

This clone showed up many times. The chain carries TRBV7-9 and TRBJ1-2; weak D call: TRBD1 (6 bases). This CDR3 is built from 13 residues. V was cut by 5 bases and J by 5 bases, with 12 bases left in between. Per the germline V gene, CDR1 is SEHNR and CDR2 is FQNEAQ (reference sequence). The CDR3 DNA sequence: TGTGCCAGCAGCCAACAGGGCTCTTATGGCTACACCTTC. Translation: CASSQQGSYGYTF.

The rearrangement links TRBV10-1 to TRBJ2-2; TRBD1 or TRBD2 may be the D gene (6 bases each). Trimming left V 6 bases short and J 7 bases short, with 12 bases between. Germline V CDR1 and CDR2: WNHNN, SYGVQD (reference sequence). This CDR3 is built from 13 residues. The CDR3 coding sequence is TGCGCCAGCAGGGAAGGGGGGATCGGGGAGCTGTTTTTT. Translation gives CASREGGIGELFF.

This clone was counted ten times or more. V usage is TRBV6-5 and J usage is TRBJ1-2, with TRBD1 as a possible D gene (5 bases). The CDR3 is made up of 16 amino acids. Trimming shortened V by 2 bases and J by 6 bases, and 19 bases separated the two germline ends. Germline CDR1 MNHEY, CDR2 SVGAGI. The CDR3 spells CASSYGTQGGNNGYTF. The CDR3 DNA is TGTGCCAGCAGTTACGGGACCCAGGGTGGGAACAATGGCTACACCTTC.

This clone was counted only a few times. The chain joins TRBV7-9 to TRBJ2-6; D may be TRBD2 (5 bases). V was pared by 4 bases and J by 0 bases, with 13 bases between. CDR3 length equals 17 residues. The germline V gene has CDR1 SEHNR and CDR2 FQNEAQ (reference sequence). CDR3: CASSYHLGDSGANVLTF. The CDR3 DNA reads as TGTGCCAGCAGCTACCATCTGGGAGACTCTGGGGCCAACGTCCTGACTTTC.

This chain links TRBV18 with TRBJ2-1; 8 bases are a match to TRBD2. The CDR3 sequence is 15 residues long. CDR1 is KGHSH and CDR2 is LQKENI in the germline V gene. Trimming took 4 bases from V and 0 from J; bases not matched to a gene: 2. In nucleotides, the CDR3 is TGTGCCAGCTCACGGCGGGAGGCCTCCTACAATGAGCAGTTCTTC. Amino acids: CASSRREASYNEQFF.

In its sample, this clone was seen many times. The rearrangement uses TRBV11-2 and TRBJ2-5; 8 nucleotides line up with TRBD1. This CDR3 comprises 18 residues. Germline trimming cut 8 bases from V and 1 base from J; bases unmatched to any gene: 18. Germline assignment: CDR1 SGHAT and CDR2 FQNNGV. The CDR3: CASVKGQGRRTTQETQYF. CDR3 sequence (DNA): TGTGCCAGCGTGAAAGGACAGGGCAGGAGGACTACCCAAGAGACCCAGTACTTC.